One and the same sample provided the 25 T cell receptor beta chains below, sequenced in a study of shared clonotypes between healthy human individuals. Some clones are missing from TCRdb's copy, which holds only in-frame ones; the method was immunoSEQ multiplex PCR. The sample carries a few million clones, 90% to 95% recorded once. The sample consisted of naive CD4+ T cells sorted from blood. The subset denotes: CD45RA+ positively selected. These receptors all come from a man between 18 and 29 years old in good health.

The chain employs TRBV6-4 and TRBJ1-6; 8 bases are shared with TRBD1. The CDR3 runs 15 residues. Per germline, CDR1 MRHNA and CDR2 SNTAGT. After removal of 3 bases from V and 9 bases from J, the junction contained 7 bases not matched to a gene. The chain's CDR3 is CASSENGQGGSPLHF. DNA of the CDR3: TGTGCCAGCAGTGAAAATGGACAGGGAGGTTCACCCCTCCACTTT.

CDR3 amino acids: CASSYSGGAADTQYF. The CDR3 DNA reads TGTGCCAGCAGTTATAGCGGGGGGGCCGCAGATACGCAGTATTTT. V gene TRBV5-4 combines with J gene TRBJ2-3; the match to TRBD2 covers 11 bases. In germline, CDR1 is SGHNT, CDR2 YYREEE (reference sequence). With 5 bases clipped from V and 4 bases from J, the junction kept 6 bases outside the gene matches. The CDR3 totals 15 residues.

Note on this clone: This specimen includes other DNA sequences encoding the same CDR3. The CDR3: CASSSTDTQYF. CDR3 nucleotide sequence: TGTGCCAGCAGTAGCACAGATACGCAGTATTTT. This chain links TRBV6-1 with TRBJ2-3; D gene ambiguous. Looked up from germline, CDR1 is MNHNS and CDR2 is SASEGT. V lost 5 bases and J 0 bases, leaving 0 bases between the germline ends. This CDR3 comprises 11 residues.

This clone occurred a few times. Additional DNA sequences in this sample encode the identical CDR3. The gene calls are TRBV19 and TRBJ2-7; 9 bases are shared with TRBD1. The germline CDR1 and CDR2 sequences are LNHDA and SQIVND (reference sequence). Trimming took 11 bases from V and 5 from J; bases not matched to a gene: 10. The length of the CDR3 is 13 residues. This chain's CDR3 is CASKGQGIHEQYF. The DNA for the CDR3 is TGTGCCTCAAAGGGACAGGGCATACACGAGCAGTACTTC.

This chain joins TRBV14 and TRBJ2-6; D uncertain. Per germline, CDR1 SGHDN and CDR2 FVKESK. V lost 1 base, J lost 1 base, and 5 bases lay in between. CDR3 size: 15 residues. The CDR3 nucleotides are TGTGCCAGCAGCCAAGGGCTTTCTGGGGCCAACGTCCTGACTTTC. Protein sequence: CASSQGLSGANVLTF.

This CDR3 reads CASTTGVGYGYTF. The CDR3 nucleotides are TGTGCCAGCACCACAGGGGTGGGCTATGGCTACACCTTC. V and J are TRBV28 and TRBJ1-2, with TRBD1 matching 7 bases. J gave up 4 bases and V 7 bases, and 6 bases lay outside the gene matches. This CDR3 is 13 amino acids long. Germline assignment: CDR1 MDHEN and CDR2 SYDVKM.

The chain employs TRBV2 and TRBJ2-3; 8 nucleotides match TRBD2. Looked up from germline, CDR1 is SNHLY and CDR2 is FYNNEI. The junction had 6 bases not matched to a gene; V was cut back by 5 bases and J by 5 bases. The CDR3 has 14 amino acids. This CDR3 reads CASSRLAGQDTQYF. CDR3 sequence (DNA): TGTGCCAGCAGTCGGCTAGCGGGCCAAGATACGCAGTATTTT.

The J gene is TRBJ2-5, the V gene TRBV30, with D perhaps being TRBD1 or TRBD2 (6 bases each). The CDR3 has 15 residues. The germline V gene has CDR1 GTSNPN and CDR2 SVGIG (reference sequence). Between the trimmed V and J ends, which lost 3 bases and 7 bases, there was a span of 21 bases. The CDR3 region is CAWRIAGGRLVTQYF. The CDR3 DNA sequence: TGTGCCTGGAGGATTGCCGGGGGCCGGCTAGTGACCCAGTACTTC.

The V gene is TRBV10-1, the J gene TRBJ2-1; a weak D match, TRBD2 (6 bases). Germline CDR1 and CDR2: WNHNN and SYGVQD (reference sequence). The CDR3 sequence is 13 residues long. Trimming shortened V by 6 bases and J by 3 bases, and 9 bases separated the two germline ends. CDR3 amino acids: CASSGGLYNEQFF. The CDR3 coding sequence is TGCGCCAGCAGCGGGGGACTCTACAATGAGCAGTTCTTC.

The V gene is TRBV5-5, the J gene TRBJ2-1; 7 nucleotides align to TRBD1. Germline V gene data show CDR1 as SGHKS and CDR2 as YYEKEE (reference sequence). J lost 4 bases, V lost 1 base, and 5 bases had no gene match. This CDR3 contains 15 residues. The CDR3 reads CASSLLQGSYNEQFF. The CDR3 DNA follows: TGTGCCAGCAGCTTGTTACAGGGGTCTTACAATGAGCAGTTCTTC.

The V gene is TRBV29-1, the J gene TRBJ2-2; 9 bases align to TRBD1. The CDR3 covers 13 residues. With V trimmed by 3 bases and J by 6 bases, 2 bases remained unmatched. The germline gives CDR1 SQVTM, CDR2 ANQGSEA. The CDR3 bases are TGCAGCGTTGAGGGACAGGGTTCCGGGGAGCTGTTTTTT. This codes for CSVEGQGSGELFF.

V usage is TRBV5-1 and J usage is TRBJ1-4; D remains ambiguous. The germline V and J ends were trimmed by 4 bases and 0 bases, with 7 bases remaining between them. The CDR3 length is 14 residues. The germline V gene encodes CDR1 SGHRS and CDR2 YFSETQ. CDR3 nucleotides: TGCGCCAGCAGCGGAACTACAACTAATGAAAAACTGTTTTTT. This sequence encodes CASSGTTTNEKLFF.

The chain uses TRBV5-1 and TRBJ2-5; TRBD1 matches 9 bases. V was pared by 4 bases and J by 1 base, with 5 bases of the junction left unmatched. The CDR3 length is 15 residues. The germline gives CDR1 SGHRS, CDR2 YFSETQ. CDR3 DNA sequence: TGCGCCAGCAGCCGGGACAGGGCTTCCCAAGAGACCCAGTACTTC. Its protein product is CASSRDRASQETQYF. Full variable domain (outside the CDR3, taken from reference TRBV5-1 and TRBJ2-5): KAGVTQTPRYLIKTRGQQVTLSCSPISGHRSVSWYQQTPGQGLQFLFEYFSETQRNKGNFPGRFSGRQFSNSRSEMNVSTLELGDSALYLCASSRDRASQETQYFGPGTRLLVL.

The rearrangement joins TRBV10-1 to TRBJ2-1; no clear D. In germline, CDR1 is WNHNN, CDR2 SYGVQD (reference sequence). The CDR3 contains 16 residues. Trimming pared 2 bases from V and 5 bases from J, leaving 16 bases between. CDR3: CASSEPRGLGNNEQFF. The CDR3 DNA reads TGCGCCAGCAGTGAGCCTAGAGGATTAGGGAACAATGAGCAGTTCTTC.

About this clone itself: Other DNA sequences in this sample translate to the same CDR3. The J gene is TRBJ2-5, the V gene TRBV6-5; 7 bases match TRBD2. The ends lost 5 bases at V and 5 bases at J; junction bases unmatched: 2. The CDR3 is made up of 12 amino acids. Germline V CDR1 and CDR2: MNHEY, SVGAGI. This chain's CDR3 is CASSRRGETQYF. The CDR3 DNA follows: TGTGCCAGCAGTCGGCGGGGGGAGACCCAGTACTTC.

The chain links TRBV6-5 to TRBJ2-1; TRBD1 agrees at 7 bases. Trimming cost V 7 bases and J 10 bases; bases outside gene matches: 16. CDR1 and CDR2 (germline): MNHEY, SVGAGI. The CDR3 sequence is 15 residues long. CDR3 sequence reads: CASTQGQSFTREQFF. In DNA form, the CDR3 reads TGTGCCAGCACCCAGGGACAGTCTTTTACACGCGAGCAGTTCTTC.

This clone was seen only a few times. The rearrangement links TRBV28 to TRBJ1-4, with D maybe TRBD1 (5 bases). CDR1 MDHEN and CDR2 SYDVKM come from the germline V gene. Trimming took 5 bases from V and 6 from J, leaving 19 bases between them. The length of the CDR3 is 16 residues. The CDR3 loop reads CASSPPWAGRHEKLFF. The CDR3 bases are TGTGCCAGCAGTCCCCCGTGGGCGGGACGGCATGAAAAACTGTTTTTT.

This sequence joins TRBV14 and TRBJ2-3, with D possibly TRBD2 on 5 matching bases. The germline gives CDR1 SGHDN, CDR2 FVKESK. The V end was cut by 4 bases, the J end by 8 bases, with 10 bases between. The CDR3 is made up of 12 amino acids. The CDR3 loop is CASSRVGSTQYF. The CDR3 coding sequence is TGTGCCAGCAGCCGGGTAGGGAGTACGCAGTATTTT.

The V gene is TRBV6-5, the J gene TRBJ1-2; tentative D call: TRBD1 (5 bases). V was cut by 2 bases and J by 2 bases, with 9 bases left in between. This CDR3 spans 14 amino acids. Germline values: CDR1 MNHEY, CDR2 SVGAGI. The chain's CDR3 is CASSYGGPNYGYTF. For the CDR3, the DNA is TGTGCCAGCAGTTACGGGGGACCCAACTATGGCTACACCTTC.

V gene TRBV7-9 combines with J gene TRBJ2-3; 9 nucleotides align to TRBD1. This CDR3 has 17 amino acids. The germline V gene encodes CDR1 SEHNR and CDR2 FQNEAQ (reference sequence). Unmatched junction bases numbered 8, after V lost 1 base and J lost 3 bases. The CDR3 reads CASSLGLGQGPTDTQYF. CDR3 DNA sequence: TGTGCCAGCAGCTTAGGCCTAGGACAGGGGCCTACAGATACGCAGTATTTT.

The rearrangement links TRBV6-6 to TRBJ1-3, with unresolved D. CDR1 is MNHNY and CDR2 is SVGAGI in the germline V gene (reference sequence). The ends were cut back, 8 bases at V and 4 bases at J, with 9 bases in the middle. This CDR3 has 12 amino acids. The CDR3, as DNA: TGTGCCAGCGTCGGTCAGGGAAACACCATATATTTT. Amino acids: CASVGQGNTIYF.

This sequence joins TRBV6-1 and TRBJ1-1, with TRBD1 matching over 9 bases. In germline, CDR1 is MNHNS, CDR2 SASEGT. Unmatched junction bases numbered 6, after V lost 5 bases and J lost 5 bases. The CDR3 is 14 amino acids. CDR3 sequence (DNA): TGTGCCAGCAGTCCACAGGGGGCGGAGACTGAAGCTTTCTTT. Encoded protein: CASSPQGAETEAFF.

The chain is built from TRBV14 and TRBJ2-7, with D perhaps being TRBD1 or TRBD2 (5 bases each). Per the germline V gene, CDR1 is SGHDN and CDR2 is FVKESK. The V end was cut by 4 bases, the J end by 3 bases, with 13 bases between. There are 14 residues in the CDR3. In DNA form, the CDR3 reads TGTGCCAGCAGCCTCCGGGACGGCCACTACGAGCAGTACTTC. Its protein product is CASSLRDGHYEQYF.

This clone appeared once. CDR3 region: CASSSAGTEKLFF. For the CDR3, the DNA is TGCGCCAGCAGCTCAGCGGGGACGGAAAAACTGTTTTTT. The chain joins TRBV5-1 to TRBJ1-4; perhaps TRBD1 as D (5 bases). In germline, CDR1 is SGHRS, CDR2 YFSETQ. Trimming left V 3 bases short and J 8 bases short, with 11 bases between. The CDR3 sequence is 13 residues long.

This chain uses TRBV5-1 with TRBJ2-1; 8 bases are a match to TRBD2. J lost 9 bases, V lost 4 bases, and 9 bases had no gene match. The CDR3 is 14 amino acids. Germline CDR1 SGHRS, CDR2 YFSETQ. The CDR3 DNA reads TGCGCCAGCAGCGTGACTAGCGTAACACGTGAGCAGTTCTTC. Protein product: CASSVTSVTREQFF.